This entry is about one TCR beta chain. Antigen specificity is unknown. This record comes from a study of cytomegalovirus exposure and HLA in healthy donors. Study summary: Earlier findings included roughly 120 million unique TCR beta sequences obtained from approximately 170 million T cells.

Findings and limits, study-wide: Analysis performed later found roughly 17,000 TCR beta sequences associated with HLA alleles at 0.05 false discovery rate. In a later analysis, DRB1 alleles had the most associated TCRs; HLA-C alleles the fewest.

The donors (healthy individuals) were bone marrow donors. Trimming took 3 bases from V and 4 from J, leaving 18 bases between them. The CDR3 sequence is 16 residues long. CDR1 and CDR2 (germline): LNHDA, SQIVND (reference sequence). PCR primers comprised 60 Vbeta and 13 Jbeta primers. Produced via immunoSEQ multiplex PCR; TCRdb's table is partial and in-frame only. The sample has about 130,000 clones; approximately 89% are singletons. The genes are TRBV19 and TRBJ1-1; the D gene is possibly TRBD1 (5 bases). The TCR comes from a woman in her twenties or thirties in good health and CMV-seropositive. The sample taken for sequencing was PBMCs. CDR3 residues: CASSMMGQGGGTEAFF. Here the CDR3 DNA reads TGTGCCAGTAGTATGATGGGTCAGGGAGGAGGCACTGAAGCTTTCTTT.